This TCR beta chain was sequenced in a study of T cell responses to AZD1222 COVID-19 vaccine. A note on this clone: What it recognizes is unknown.

This table comes from immunoSEQ multiplex PCR, and its TCRdb copy is limited to in-frame clones, with some not included. Altogether approximately 140,000 clones are present, 80% to 95% being singletons, with the ten largest covering 0.9% to 1.4%. Per germline, CDR1 SGHTA and CDR2 FQGNSA. The V end was cut by 0 bases, the J end by 0 bases, with 15 bases between. The CDR3 spans 18 residues. Second-dose schedules of about 4 or about 12 weeks were combined. Study observations and caveats: Recipients of AZD1222 seropositive at baseline numbered only 5 to 7. Repertoire sampling occurred only after the peak T cell response.

The chain uses TRBV7-2 and TRBJ2-1, with unresolved D. The source of this sequence is an adult who received the AZD1222 COVID-19 vaccine. The material was peripheral blood, obtained 28 days after the second AZD1222 dose. The CDR3 loop reads CASSLADDARSSYNEQFF. The CDR3 nucleotides read TGTGCCAGCAGCTTAGCGGATGATGCGAGGAGCTCCTACAATGAGCAGTTCTTC.